The following is a TCR beta chain sequence with its context. The germline gives CDR1 DFQATT, CDR2 SNEGSKA (reference sequence). The V end was cut by 6 bases, the J end by 0 bases, with 9 bases between. The CDR3 sequence is 12 residues long. The data derive from a study of glioma-infiltrating T cells. The iRepertoire nested amplicon-rescue multiplex PCR amplified TCR alpha and beta CDR3s from RNA. TCRdb ran MiXCR on the multiplex PCR reads and lists one entry per CDR3 protein. Of over 140,000 distinct CDR3 sequences in the sample, more than 35% were seen once. This TCR came from a human donor with low-grade glioma or glioblastoma, undergoing nonglioma brain surgery, or in good health (not recorded which). The source material was glioma tissue, nonneoplastic brain tissue, or PBMCs (not recorded which). This chain connects TRBV20-1 to TRBJ2-7; the D is unclear. This CDR3 is CSATTNSYEQYF. CDR3 DNA: TGCAGTGCGACAACCAACTCCTACGAGCAGTACTTC.